Below, 19 T cell receptor beta chains from the same sample are listed, as sequenced in a study of neurological immune-mediated disorders. TCRdb re-called the 5' RACE reads with MiXCR, one entry per CDR3 protein. This table holds about 70,000 distinct CDR3 sequences, under 5.5% found once. Sequenced material: PBMCs. The receptor source for this set is a woman in her 70s with multiple sclerosis.

This clonotype was counted ten times or more. The chain joins TRBV10-3 to TRBJ2-7; 14 positions agree with TRBD2. The CDR3 totals 15 residues. V lost 3 bases and J lost 6; bases outside the gene matches: 4. Per the germline V gene, CDR1 is ENHRY and CDR2 is SYGVKD. Here the CDR3 DNA reads TGTGCCATCAGTGACTGGACTAGCGGGGGGCTCGAGCAGTACTTC. Encoded protein: CAISDWTSGGLEQYF.

This clonotype was recorded many times. The V and J genes are TRBV4-3 and TRBJ2-1; no clear D gene. Trimming left V 4 bases short and J 1 base short, with 11 bases between. The CDR3 extends over 15 amino acids. In germline, CDR1 is LGHNA, CDR2 YSLEER. The DNA of the CDR3 is TGCGCCAGCAGCCCCTTAGCACCTTCCTACAATGAGCAGTTCTTC. This encodes CASSPLAPSYNEQFF.

The table lists this clonotype with many counts. This chain connects TRBV20-1 to TRBJ2-7; the match to TRBD2 covers 10 bases. The CDR3 totals 14 residues. The V gene's germline CDR1 is DFQATT and CDR2 SNEGSKA (reference sequence). The ends lost 1 base at V and 6 bases at J; junction bases unmatched: 6. The chain's CDR3 is CSARGASGRTEQYF. CDR3 bases: TGCAGTGCTAGAGGGGCTAGCGGGAGAACCGAGCAGTACTTC.

This clonotype was detected many times. The chain is built from TRBV29-1 and TRBJ2-1, with TRBD1 identical over 9 bases. This CDR3 contains 13 residues. V gave up 6 bases and J gave up 8 bases; unmatched junction bases: 8. From germline, CDR1 is SQVTM and CDR2 ANQGSEA. The CDR3 loop is CSVYRDRVDEQFF. DNA for the CDR3: TGCAGCGTGTACCGGGACAGGGTCGATGAGCAGTTCTTC.

This clonotype appeared many times. In DNA form, the CDR3 reads TGTGCCAGCAGCCTACAGGGTAACCAGCCCCAGCATTTT. Translated: CASSLQGNQPQHF. The chain recombines TRBV7-2 with TRBJ1-5; TRBD1 is a possible D gene (6 bases). Trimming pared 5 bases from V and 7 bases from J, leaving 12 bases between. The CDR3 has 13 amino acids. The germline V gene has CDR1 SGHTA and CDR2 FQGNSA.

In regard to this clonotype: Compared with germline, one end of the junction differs, possibly owing to a read error. The chain recombines TRBV19 with TRBJ1-4, with a possible D match to TRBD1 (6 bases). Germline CDR1 reads LNHDA; CDR2 reads SQIVND (reference sequence). The CDR3 has 12 residues. The CDR3 DNA sequence: TGTGCCGTGACATCTAGGAAGGGGGTGAAGGTTTTT. This translates into CAVTSRKGVKVF.

This clonotype showed up many times. The chain is built from TRBV3-1 and TRBJ1-4; D uncertain. Trimming removed 4 bases at V and 0 bases at J, with 6 bases between. Germline-derived CDR1 and CDR2 are LGHDT and YNNKEL (reference sequence). CDR3 length: 14 residues. Written as DNA, the CDR3 is TGTGCCAGCAGCCGAGAGGCAACTAATGAAAAACTGTTTTTT. It encodes CASSREATNEKLFF.

This clonotype was found many times. The rearrangement links TRBV5-1 to TRBJ2-6; D call uncertain. Per germline, CDR1 SGHRS and CDR2 YFSETQ. V was pared by 0 bases and J by 0 bases, with 7 bases between. This CDR3 region has 16 residues. In DNA, the CDR3 is TGCGCCAGCAGCTTGGGGCAGAGCTCTGGGGCCAACGTCCTGACTTTC. Protein: CASSLGQSSGANVLTF.

This clonotype was detected a few times. A read error may be the cause here, since a much bigger clone is one base away. This sequence joins TRBV4-3 and TRBJ1-2; possibly TRBD1 for D (6 bases). In germline, CDR1 is LGHNA, CDR2 YSLEER. V was trimmed by 1 base and J by 5 bases, leaving 14 bases between them. There are 15 residues in the CDR3. The CDR3 spells CASSQAGGRGYGYTF. The CDR3 DNA sequence: TGCGCCAGCAGCCAAGCTGGGGGCCGGGGGTATGGCTACACCTTC.

The chain combines TRBV15 with TRBJ1-1; D is unresolved. Trimming stripped 1 base from V and 4 bases from J, with 10 bases between. This CDR3 comprises 14 residues. Germline-derived CDR1 and CDR2 are LNHNV and YYDKDF (reference sequence). The CDR3: CATSRATPGTEAFF. The CDR3 region has the DNA TGTGCCACCAGCAGAGCTACACCGGGCACTGAAGCTTTCTTT.

This clonotype was recorded at least ten times. The CDR3 nucleotides are TGTGCCACCAGCCGCGACAAGAATAGCAATCAGCCCCAGCATTTT. It codes for CATSRDKNSNQPQHF. The rearrangement uses TRBV15 and TRBJ1-5; no firm D call. This CDR3 is built from 15 residues. The V and J ends lost 5 bases and 0 bases respectively, with 11 bases between them. Germline assignment: CDR1 LNHNV and CDR2 YYDKDF (reference sequence).

This clonotype was seen a few times. The chain joins TRBV28 to TRBJ2-6; D is undetermined. The V gene's germline CDR1 is MDHEN and CDR2 SYDVKM. The length of the CDR3 is 15 residues. V was clipped by 2 bases and J by 0 bases, with 5 bases between them. This CDR3 reads CASSLPNSGANVLTF. DNA for the CDR3: TGTGCCAGCAGTTTACCTAACTCTGGGGCCAACGTCCTGACTTTC. Together with reference TRBV28 and TRBJ2-6, the CDR3 gives the full variable domain: DVKVTQSSRYLVKRTGEKVFLECVQDMDHENMFWYRQDPGLGLRLIYFSYDVKMKEKGDIPEGYSVSREKKERFSLILESASTNQTSMYLCASSLPNSGANVLTFGAGSRLTVL.

This clonotype has a count of ten or more. The CDR3 DNA is TGTGCCAGCAGCAACTCGGGGGAAGAGACCCAGTACTTC. It is translated as CASSNSGEETQYF. The V call is TRBV7-9, the J call TRBJ2-5, with D possibly TRBD2 on 6 matching bases. Trimming stripped 5 bases from V and 3 bases from J, with 10 bases between. CDR1 is SEHNR and CDR2 is FQNEAQ in the germline V gene (reference sequence). The CDR3 totals 13 residues.

This clonotype appeared many times. The chain is built from TRBV7-6 and TRBJ2-5, with TRBD2 as a possible D gene (5 bases). Germline values: CDR1 SGHVS, CDR2 FNYEAQ. This CDR3 is 15 amino acids long. The V end lost 5 bases, the J end lost 4 bases, and 17 bases lay between the germline ends. Written as DNA, the CDR3 is TGTGCCAGCAGCCCAAGGATCGAGAGGGTAGAGACCCAGTACTTC. Protein: CASSPRIERVETQYF.

This clonotype was counted ten times or more. The V gene is TRBV7-2, the J gene TRBJ2-4, with 14 bases fitting TRBD2. The CDR3 spans 16 residues. V lost 3 bases to trimming and J lost 6 bases; unmatched junction nucleotides: 4. The germline gives CDR1 SGHTA, CDR2 FQGNSA. CDR3 DNA sequence: TGTGCCAGCAGCTTCCGGACTAGCGGGAGGACAAACATTCAGTACTTC. Its translation: CASSFRTSGRTNIQYF.

This clonotype has ten or more counts. The V gene is TRBV20-1, the J gene TRBJ2-7; 8 positions agree with TRBD1. CDR3 length equals 14 residues. Losses at the gene ends were 3 bases for V and 0 bases for J; bases not matched to a gene: 4. Germline V gene lookup returns CDR1 DFQATT and CDR2 SNEGSKA (reference sequence). The CDR3 spells CSASGQGLSYEQYF. Here the CDR3 DNA reads TGCAGTGCTAGTGGACAGGGCCTCTCCTACGAGCAGTACTTC.

This clonotype was recorded at least ten times. DNA of the CDR3: TGTGCCAGCAGTGGTTCGGGTGGAGGAGAGACCCAGTACTTC. It codes for CASSGSGGGETQYF. This sequence joins TRBV2 and TRBJ2-5, with D possibly matching TRBD2 (5 bases). V was clipped by 4 bases and J by 4 bases, with 13 bases between them. CDR1 is SNHLY, CDR2 FYNNEI, per germline. The CDR3 covers 14 residues.

This clonotype was seen at least ten times. J is TRBJ2-5 and V is TRBV20-1; D uncertain. Trimming stripped 6 bases from V and 2 bases from J, with 10 bases between. The germline gives CDR1 DFQATT, CDR2 SNEGSKA (reference sequence). The CDR3 contains 12 residues. This CDR3 reads CSAPVVQETQYF. CDR3 nucleotides: TGCAGTGCCCCGGTTGTTCAAGAGACCCAGTACTTC.

This clonotype was found many times. The rearrangement links TRBV7-2 to TRBJ2-4, with 11 nucleotides matching TRBD2. CDR3 length equals 16 residues. The J segment lost 7 bases and the V segment lost 4 bases, leaving 9 bases of the junction unmatched. The germline gives CDR1 SGHTA, CDR2 FQGNSA. The CDR3 reads CASSSVSGRAGNIQYF. In DNA form, the CDR3 reads TGTGCCAGCAGCTCTGTTAGCGGGAGGGCCGGGAACATTCAGTACTTC.